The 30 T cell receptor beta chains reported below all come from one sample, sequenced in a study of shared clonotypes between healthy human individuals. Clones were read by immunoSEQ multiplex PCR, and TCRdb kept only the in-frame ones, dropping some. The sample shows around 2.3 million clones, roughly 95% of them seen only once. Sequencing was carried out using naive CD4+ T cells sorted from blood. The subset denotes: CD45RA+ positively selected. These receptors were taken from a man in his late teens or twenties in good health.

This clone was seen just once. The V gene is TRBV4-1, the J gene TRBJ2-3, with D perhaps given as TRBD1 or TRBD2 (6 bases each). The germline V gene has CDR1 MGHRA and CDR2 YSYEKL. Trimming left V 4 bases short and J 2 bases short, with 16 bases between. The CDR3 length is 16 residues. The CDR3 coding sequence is TGCGCCAGCAGCCTGACCGAGGGGGGACACACAGATACGCAGTATTTT. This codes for CASSLTEGGHTDTQYF.

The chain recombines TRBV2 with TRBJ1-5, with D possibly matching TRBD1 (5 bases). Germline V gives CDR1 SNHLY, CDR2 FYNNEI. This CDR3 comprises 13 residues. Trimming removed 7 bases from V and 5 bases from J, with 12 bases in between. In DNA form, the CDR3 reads TGTGCCAGCAATGGACACCTAGATCAGCCCCAGCATTTT. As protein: CASNGHLDQPQHF.

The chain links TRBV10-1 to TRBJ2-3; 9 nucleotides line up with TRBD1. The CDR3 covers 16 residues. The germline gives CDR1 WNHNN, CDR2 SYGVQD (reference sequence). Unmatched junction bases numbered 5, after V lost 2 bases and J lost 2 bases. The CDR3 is CASSETGTGITDTQYF. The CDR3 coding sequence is TGCGCCAGCAGTGAGACGGGGACAGGGATCACAGATACGCAGTATTTT.

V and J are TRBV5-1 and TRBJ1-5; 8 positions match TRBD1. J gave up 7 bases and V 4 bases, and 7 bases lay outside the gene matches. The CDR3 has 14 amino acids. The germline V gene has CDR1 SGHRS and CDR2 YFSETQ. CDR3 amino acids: CASSVGTGGQPQHF. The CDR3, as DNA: TGCGCCAGCAGCGTGGGGACAGGAGGACAGCCCCAGCATTTT.

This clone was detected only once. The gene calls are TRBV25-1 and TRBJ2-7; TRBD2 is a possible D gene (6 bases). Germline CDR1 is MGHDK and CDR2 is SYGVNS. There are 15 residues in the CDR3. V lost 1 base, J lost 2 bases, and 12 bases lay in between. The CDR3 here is CASSESGTAPYEQYF. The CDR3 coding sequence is TGTGCCAGCAGTGAATCCGGGACTGCTCCCTACGAGCAGTACTTC.

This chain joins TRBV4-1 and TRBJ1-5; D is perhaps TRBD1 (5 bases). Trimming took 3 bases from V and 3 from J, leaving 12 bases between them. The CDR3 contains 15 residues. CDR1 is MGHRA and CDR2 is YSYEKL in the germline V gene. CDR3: CASSQFGGINQPQHF. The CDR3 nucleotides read TGCGCCAGCAGCCAGTTTGGGGGAATCAATCAGCCCCAGCATTTT.

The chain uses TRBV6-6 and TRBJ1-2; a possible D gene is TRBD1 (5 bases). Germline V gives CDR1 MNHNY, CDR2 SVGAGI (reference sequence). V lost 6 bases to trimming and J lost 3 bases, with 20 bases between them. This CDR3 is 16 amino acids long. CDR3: CASSLNGGREDYGYTF. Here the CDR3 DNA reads TGTGCCAGCAGCTTGAACGGTGGCAGGGAAGACTATGGCTACACCTTC.

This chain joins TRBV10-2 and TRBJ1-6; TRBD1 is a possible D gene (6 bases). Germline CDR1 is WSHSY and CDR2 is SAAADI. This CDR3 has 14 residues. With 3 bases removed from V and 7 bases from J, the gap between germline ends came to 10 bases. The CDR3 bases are TGCGCCAGCAGTGACAGGGGAAGGAATTCACCCCTCCACTTT. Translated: CASSDRGRNSPLHF.

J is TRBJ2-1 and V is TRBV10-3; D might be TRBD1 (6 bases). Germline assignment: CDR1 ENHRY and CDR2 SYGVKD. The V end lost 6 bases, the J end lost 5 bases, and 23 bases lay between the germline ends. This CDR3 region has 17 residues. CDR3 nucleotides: TGTGCCATCAGCCCCCCGGTTTGGGGGCGCGGGCACAATGAGCAGTTCTTC. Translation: CAISPPVWGRGHNEQFF.

DNA for the CDR3: TGTGCCAGTAGTATTTACCTAGCGGGAGACACAGATACGCAGTATTTT. Its protein is CASSIYLAGDTDTQYF. The chain joins TRBV19 to TRBJ2-3; TRBD2 matches at 10 bases. V shed 3 bases and J 2 bases; nucleotides not matched to a gene: 5. Germline CDR1 LNHDA, CDR2 SQIVND (reference sequence). This CDR3 region has 16 residues.

CDR3 nucleotides: TGTGCCAGCAGCTTAGCGGCGACTAGCGGGGCATACAATGAGCAGTTCTTC. Translating it yields CASSLAATSGAYNEQFF. The chain links TRBV7-2 to TRBJ2-1, with 11 bases identical to TRBD2. Germline V gene data show CDR1 as SGHTA and CDR2 as FQGNSA. This CDR3 spans 17 amino acids. The V gene end was trimmed by 0 bases and the J gene end by 4 bases; junction bases not matched to a gene: 5. Using reference TRBV7-2 and TRBJ2-1 for the parts outside the CDR3, the full variable domain is GAGVSQSPSNKVTEKGKDVELRCDPISGHTALYWYRQSLGQGLEFLIYFQGNSAPDKSGLPSDRFSAERTGGSVSTLTIQRTQQEDSAVYLCASSLAATSGAYNEQFFGPGTRLTVL.

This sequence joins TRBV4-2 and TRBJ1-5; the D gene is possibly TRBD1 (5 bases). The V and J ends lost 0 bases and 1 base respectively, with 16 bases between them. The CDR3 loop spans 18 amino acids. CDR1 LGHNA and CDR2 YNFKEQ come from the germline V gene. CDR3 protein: CASSQELGGRSSNQPQHF. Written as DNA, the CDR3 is TGTGCCAGCAGCCAAGAGCTGGGGGGGAGGTCGAGCAATCAGCCCCAGCATTTT.

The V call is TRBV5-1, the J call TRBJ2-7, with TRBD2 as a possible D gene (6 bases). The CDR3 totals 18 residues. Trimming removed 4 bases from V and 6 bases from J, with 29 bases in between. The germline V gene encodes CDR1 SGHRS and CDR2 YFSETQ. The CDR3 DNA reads TGCGCCAGCAGCCTCCCCGTCCCTACTGGGGGGTCTGGGGCCGAGCAGTACTTC. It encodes CASSLPVPTGGSGAEQYF.

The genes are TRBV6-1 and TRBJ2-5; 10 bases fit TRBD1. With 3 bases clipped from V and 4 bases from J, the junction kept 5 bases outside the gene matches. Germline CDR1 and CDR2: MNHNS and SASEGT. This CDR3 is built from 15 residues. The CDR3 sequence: CASSEGQGLGETQYF. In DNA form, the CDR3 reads TGTGCCAGCAGTGAGGGACAGGGGCTAGGAGAGACCCAGTACTTC.

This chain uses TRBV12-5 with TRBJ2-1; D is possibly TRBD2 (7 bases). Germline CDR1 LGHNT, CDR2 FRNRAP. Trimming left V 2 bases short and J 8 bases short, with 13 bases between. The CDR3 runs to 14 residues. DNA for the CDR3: TGTGCTAGTGGTTTGCAGGGGAGGGCGGATGAGCAGTTCTTC. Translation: CASGLQGRADEQFF.

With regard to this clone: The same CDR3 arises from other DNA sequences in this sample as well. The CDR3 spells CASSPTRQGYEQYF. In nucleotides, the CDR3 is TGTGCCAGCTCCCCCACAAGACAGGGCTACGAGCAGTACTTC. The chain combines TRBV18 with TRBJ2-7, with TRBD1 identical over 7 bases. This CDR3 has 14 amino acids. Trimming took 6 bases from V and 3 from J; bases not matched to a gene: 8. Germline CDR1 and CDR2: KGHSH and LQKENI.

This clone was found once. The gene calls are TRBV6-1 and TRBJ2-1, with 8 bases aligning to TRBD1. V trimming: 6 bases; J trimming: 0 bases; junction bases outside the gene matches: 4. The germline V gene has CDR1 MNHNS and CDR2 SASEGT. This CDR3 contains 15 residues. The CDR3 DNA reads TGTGCCAGCAGGGTTGACAGGGGCTCCTACAATGAGCAGTTCTTC. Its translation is CASRVDRGSYNEQFF.

The CDR3 here is CASSTPGRTNEKLFF. CDR3 DNA: TGTGCCAGTAGTACTCCGGGACGGACTAATGAAAAACTGTTTTTT. The gene calls are TRBV19 and TRBJ1-4; D perhaps matches TRBD1 (5 bases). Germline V gives CDR1 LNHDA, CDR2 SQIVND (reference sequence). This CDR3 comprises 15 residues. Trimming shortened V by 4 bases and J by 2 bases, and 11 bases separated the two germline ends.

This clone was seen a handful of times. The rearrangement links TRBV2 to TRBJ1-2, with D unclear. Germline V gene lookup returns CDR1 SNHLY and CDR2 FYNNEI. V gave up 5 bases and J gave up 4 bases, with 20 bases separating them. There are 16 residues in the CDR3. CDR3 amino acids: CASSNHSPGRGYGYTF. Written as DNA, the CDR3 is TGTGCCAGCAGTAACCACTCCCCAGGCCGGGGCTATGGCTACACCTTC. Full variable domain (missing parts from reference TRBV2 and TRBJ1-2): EPEVTQTPSHQVTQMGQEVILRCVPISNHLYFYWYRQILGQKVEFLVSFYNNEISEKSEIFDDQFSVERPDGSNFTLKIRSTKLEDSAMYFCASSNHSPGRGYGYTFGSGTRLTVV.

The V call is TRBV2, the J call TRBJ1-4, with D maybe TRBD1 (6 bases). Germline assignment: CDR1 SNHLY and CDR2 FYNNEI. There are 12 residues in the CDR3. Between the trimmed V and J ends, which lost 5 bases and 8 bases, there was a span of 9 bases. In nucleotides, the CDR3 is TGTGCCAGCAGTTGGGGGCAAGAAAAACTGTTTTTT. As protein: CASSWGQEKLFF.

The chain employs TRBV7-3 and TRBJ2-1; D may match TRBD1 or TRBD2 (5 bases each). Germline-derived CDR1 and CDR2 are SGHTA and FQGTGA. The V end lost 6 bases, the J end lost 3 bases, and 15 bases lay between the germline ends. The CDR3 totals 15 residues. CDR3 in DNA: TGTGCCAGCAGGTCGGGACCCGGCCACTACAATGAGCAGTTCTTC. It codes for CASRSGPGHYNEQFF.

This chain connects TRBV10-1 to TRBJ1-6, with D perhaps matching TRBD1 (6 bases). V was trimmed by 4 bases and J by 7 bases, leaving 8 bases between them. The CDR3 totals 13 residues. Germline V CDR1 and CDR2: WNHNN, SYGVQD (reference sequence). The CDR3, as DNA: TGCGCCAGCAGTGCTACAGGGAATTCACCCCTCCACTTT. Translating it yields CASSATGNSPLHF.

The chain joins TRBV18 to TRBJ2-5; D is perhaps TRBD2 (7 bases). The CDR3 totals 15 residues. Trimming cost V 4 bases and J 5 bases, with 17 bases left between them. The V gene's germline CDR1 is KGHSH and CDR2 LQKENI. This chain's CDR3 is CASSLEQGGAETQYF. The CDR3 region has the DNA TGTGCCAGCTCACTGGAGCAAGGGGGGGCGGAGACCCAGTACTTC.

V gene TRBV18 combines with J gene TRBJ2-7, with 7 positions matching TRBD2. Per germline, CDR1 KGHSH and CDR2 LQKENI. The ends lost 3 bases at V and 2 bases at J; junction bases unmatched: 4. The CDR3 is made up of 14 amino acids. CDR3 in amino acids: CASSPASGPYEQYF. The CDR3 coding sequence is TGTGCCAGCTCACCGGCTAGCGGCCCCTACGAGCAGTACTTC.

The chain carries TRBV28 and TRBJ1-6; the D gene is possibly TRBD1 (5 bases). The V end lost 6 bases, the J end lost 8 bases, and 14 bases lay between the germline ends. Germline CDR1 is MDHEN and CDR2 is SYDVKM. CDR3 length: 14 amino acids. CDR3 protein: CASRPRDGYSPLHF. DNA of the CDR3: TGTGCCAGCAGGCCCCGGGACGGTTATTCACCCCTCCACTTT.

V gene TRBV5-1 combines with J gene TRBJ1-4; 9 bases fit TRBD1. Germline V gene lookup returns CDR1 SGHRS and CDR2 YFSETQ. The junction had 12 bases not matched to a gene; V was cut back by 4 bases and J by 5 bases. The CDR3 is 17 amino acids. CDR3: CASSPSGGQGINEKLFF. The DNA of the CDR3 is TGCGCCAGCAGCCCGTCCGGAGGACAGGGGATAAATGAAAAACTGTTTTTT.

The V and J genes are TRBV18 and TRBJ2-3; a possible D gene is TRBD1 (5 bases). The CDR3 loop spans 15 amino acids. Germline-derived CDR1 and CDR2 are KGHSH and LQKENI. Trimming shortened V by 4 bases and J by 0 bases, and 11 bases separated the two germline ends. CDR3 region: CASSQPTESTDTQYF. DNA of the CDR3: TGTGCCAGCTCACAGCCGACAGAAAGCACAGATACGCAGTATTTT.

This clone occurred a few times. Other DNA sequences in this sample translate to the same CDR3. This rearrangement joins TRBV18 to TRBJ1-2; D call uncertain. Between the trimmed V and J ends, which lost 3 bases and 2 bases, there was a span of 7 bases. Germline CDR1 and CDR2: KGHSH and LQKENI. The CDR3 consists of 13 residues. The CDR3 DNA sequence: TGTGCCAGCTCACCTGGGGAGAACTATGGCTACACCTTC. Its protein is CASSPGENYGYTF.

The CDR3 loop reads CASSTGTSTGELFF. In DNA, the CDR3 is TGCGCCAGCAGCACCGGGACCTCCACCGGGGAGCTGTTTTTT. The chain employs TRBV5-1 and TRBJ2-2; D could derive from TRBD1 or TRBD2 (5 bases each). Germline V gene lookup returns CDR1 SGHRS and CDR2 YFSETQ. This CDR3 comprises 14 residues. V lost 4 bases to trimming and J lost 4 bases, with 11 bases between them.

The CDR3 region has the DNA TGCGCCAGCAGCCTTTCTCAAAAGGGGCAAGAGACCCAGTACTTC. Translating gives CASSLSQKGQETQYF. V usage is TRBV5-1 and J usage is TRBJ2-5, with a possible D match to TRBD1 (5 bases). This CDR3 contains 15 residues. Trimming removed 4 bases from V and 2 bases from J, with 15 bases in between. Germline loops: CDR1 SGHRS, CDR2 YFSETQ.